Shown below are 8 T cell receptor beta chains from a single sample sequenced in a study of cytomegalovirus exposure and HLA in healthy donors. PCR employed 60 Vbeta and 13 Jbeta primers. Only in-frame clones appear in the TCRdb table, and some are missing; sequencing was by immunoSEQ multiplex PCR. The sample has about 140,000 clones. The sequenced material came from PBMCs. The source of these receptors is a woman between 18 and 29 years old in good health and CMV-seronegative.

This chain links TRBV9 with TRBJ2-1; perhaps TRBD2 as D (6 bases). This CDR3 has 16 amino acids. V lost 3 bases to trimming and J lost 8 bases, with 21 bases between them. Germline V CDR1 and CDR2: SGDLS, YYNGEE. CDR3 loop: CASSGLSLAGRYEQFF. The CDR3 nucleotides read TGTGCCAGCAGCGGCTTATCGCTCGCTGGGAGGTATGAGCAGTTCTTC. Filled out from reference TRBV9 and TRBJ2-1, the complete variable domain reads DSGVTQTPKHLITATGQRVTLRCSPRSGDLSVYWYQQSLDQGLQFLIQYYNGEERAKGNILERFSAQQFPDLHSELNLSSLELGDSALYFCASSGLSLAGRYEQFFGPGTRLTVL.

The genes are TRBV19 and TRBJ1-1; D unresolved. The V end was cut by 4 bases, the J end by 6 bases, with 15 bases between. There are 14 residues in the CDR3. Germline V gives CDR1 LNHDA, CDR2 SQIVND (reference sequence). CDR3: CASSKIGGNPEAFF. CDR3 nucleotides: TGTGCCAGTAGTAAAATAGGAGGCAACCCTGAAGCTTTCTTT. Looking up the rest from reference TRBV19 and TRBJ1-1 gives the full variable domain: DGGITQSPKYLFRKEGQNVTLSCEQNLNHDAMYWYRQDPGQGLRLIYYSQIVNDFQKGDIAEGYSVSREKKESFPLTVTSAQKNPTAFYLCASSKIGGNPEAFFGQGTRLTVV.

The chain's CDR3 is CSAPAYNEQFF. CDR3 coding DNA: TGCAGTGCCCCAGCCTACAATGAGCAGTTCTTC. This rearrangement joins TRBV20-1 to TRBJ2-1; D gene uncertain. CDR3 size: 11 residues. The germline CDR1 and CDR2 sequences are DFQATT and SNEGSKA (reference sequence). Deletions cut 6 bases from V and 2 bases from J, with 5 bases between.

The rearrangement joins TRBV10-3 to TRBJ2-1; D is possibly TRBD2 (5 bases). Looked up from germline, CDR1 is ENHRY and CDR2 is SYGVKD. V was pared by 0 bases and J by 7 bases, with 19 bases between. The CDR3 covers 17 residues. The CDR3 here is CAISESFGDSAGNEQFF. CDR3 DNA: TGTGCCATCAGTGAGTCGTTTGGGGATAGCGCTGGGAATGAGCAGTTCTTC.

The rearrangement uses TRBV5-6 and TRBJ1-2; the D gene is possibly TRBD1 (5 bases). The CDR3 loop spans 16 amino acids. Trimming took 0 bases from V and 3 from J, leaving 15 bases between them. Germline V gene lookup returns CDR1 SGHDT and CDR2 YYEEEE. The CDR3 reads CASSLAGRALDYGYTF. Written as DNA, the CDR3 is TGTGCCAGCAGCTTGGCCGGCAGGGCCCTGGACTATGGCTACACCTTC.

This rearrangement joins TRBV5-1 to TRBJ2-7; tentative D call: TRBD2 (6 bases). V shed 0 bases and J shed 2 bases, with 9 bases lying between them. The CDR3 has 14 amino acids. Germline values: CDR1 SGHRS, CDR2 YFSETQ. CDR3 DNA: TGCGCCAGCAGCTTGGCCGGGAGACCCTACGAGCAGTACTTC. Encoded protein: CASSLAGRPYEQYF.

The chain has TRBV4-1 and TRBJ2-1; TRBD2 matches at 10 bases. Germline assignment: CDR1 MGHRA and CDR2 YSYEKL. This CDR3 contains 16 residues. The J segment lost 9 bases and the V segment lost 0 bases, leaving 8 bases of the junction unmatched. This chain's CDR3 is CASSQEISGRWGEQFF. The CDR3, as DNA: TGCGCCAGCAGCCAAGAGATTAGCGGGAGGTGGGGTGAGCAGTTCTTC.

This chain links TRBV30 with TRBJ1-6; 7 nucleotides line up with TRBD1. CDR3 size: 14 residues. V lost 5 bases and J lost 9; bases outside the gene matches: 10. From germline, CDR1 is GTSNPN and CDR2 SVGIG (reference sequence). CDR3 bases: TGTGCCTGGGCAGGGGGTCAAAGGGGTTCACCCCTCCACTTT. It specifies CAWAGGQRGSPLHF. Full variable domain (missing parts from reference TRBV30 and TRBJ1-6): SQTIHQWPATLVQPVGSPLSLECTVEGTSNPNLYWYRQAAGRGLQLLFYSVGIGQISSEVPQNLSASRPQDRQFILSSKKLLLSDSGFYLCAWAGGQRGSPLHFGNGTRLTVT.